This entry describes one T cell receptor (beta chain). This sample was included in a study of blood T cell repertoires in COVID-19. Overall study: T cells, B-cell-depleted T cells, or PBMCs provided the cDNA or gDNA that served as material.

The CDR3 consists of 15 residues. Trimming removed 5 bases from V and 0 bases from J, with 14 bases in between. From germline, CDR1 is SGHAT and CDR2 FQNNGV. As handled by the study authors: The authors estimated nucleated cell counts from reference gene primer amplification. The method was immunoSEQ multiplex PCR; TCRdb's version includes in-frame clones alone and lacks a portion of them. Clone size and V and J calls were adopted from that table, with D and trimming inferred from the DNA. The sample has more than 200,000 clones; roughly nine tenths are singletons. The chain has TRBV11-2 and TRBJ2-7; the D gene is possibly TRBD1 (5 bases). This sequence was found in a woman aged 45-65 years with acute or convalescent COVID-19. The sequencing sample was made of peripheral blood. The CDR3 is CASSQYWGSSYEQYF. In DNA, the CDR3 is TGTGCCAGCAGCCAATACTGGGGCAGCTCCTACGAGCAGTACTTC. The full variable domain, in which reference TRBV11-2 and TRBJ2-7 provide the parts outside the CDR3, is EAGVAQSPRYKIIEKRQSVAFWCNPISGHATLYWYQQILGQGPKLLIQFQNNGVVDDSQLPKDRFSAERLKGVDSTLKIQPAKLEDSAVYLCASSQYWGSSYEQYFGPGTRLTVT.